The 26 T cell receptor beta chains below all came from one sample that was sequenced in a study. TCRdb re-called the 5' RACE reads with MiXCR, one entry per CDR3 protein. This table has some 8,700 distinct CDR3 sequences, 27% appearing once. The sequenced material came from naive CD4+ T cells sorted from a lymph node. The sample's subset: naive CD4+ T cells, CD4+CD45RA+CD25-. The receptors stem from a female donor with breast cancer.

This clonotype is medium-sized (0.01 to 0.1%) in the sample. The J gene is TRBJ2-7, the V gene TRBV7-2, with D perhaps matching TRBD1 (6 bases). CDR3 length equals 15 residues. V was pared by 5 bases and J by 1 base, with 15 bases between. CDR1 is SGHTA, CDR2 FQGNSA, per germline. The CDR3 region has the DNA TGTGCCAGCAGCCCCCAGGGGACGGGTTCCTACGAGCAGTACTTC. Protein sequence: CASSPQGTGSYEQYF.

As to this clonotype: In this CDR3 the conserved last residue, phenylalanine or tryptophan, is missing, so a read error is likely. V gene TRBV4-1 combines with J gene TRBJ2-1; the D gene could be TRBD1 or TRBD2 (6 bases each). The CDR3 has 16 residues. The germline gives CDR1 MGHRA, CDR2 YSYEKL. The CDR3 is CASSQVGGRAGNEQFL. The DNA for the CDR3 is TGCGCCAGCAGTCAAGTGGGGGGCAGGGCTGGCAATGAGCAGTTCCTC.

The sample holds many counts of this clonotype. The rearrangement uses TRBV6-1 and TRBJ2-1, with TRBD1 identical over 7 bases. Trimming took 8 bases from V and 2 from J; bases not matched to a gene: 6. The CDR3 contains 14 residues. Germline CDR1 and CDR2: MNHNS and SASEGT. CDR3 DNA sequence: TGTGCCAGCGAGACAGGGAATACCTACAATGAGCAGTTCTTC. Its translation: CASETGNTYNEQFF.

This clonotype was detected only a few times. The chain combines TRBV2 with TRBJ1-5; possible D gene TRBD1, 6 bases. CDR3 length equals 13 residues. V was trimmed by 2 bases and J by 9 bases, leaving 11 bases between them. The germline V gene has CDR1 SNHLY and CDR2 FYNNEI. The CDR3 DNA is TGTGCCAGCAGTGAAAGCTTGGGGGCGCCCCAGCATTTT. Its translation is CASSESLGAPQHF.

CDR3 sequence: CASSKEGAGRDEQYF. The CDR3 nucleotides read TGTGCCAGCAGCAAAGAGGGAGCGGGAAGGGATGAGCAATACTTC. The chain is built from TRBV21-1 and TRBJ2-7; the table's D call, TRBD2, was not checked against the DNA. TRBV21-1 is given as a pseudogene. The CDR3 loop spans 15 amino acids.

Note on this clonotype: A much larger clone sits a single nucleotide away, making a read error possible. This chain uses TRBV5-1 with TRBJ2-3; D remains unclear. From germline, CDR1 is SGHRS and CDR2 YFSETQ. This CDR3 is 11 amino acids long. The CDR3 region has the DNA TGCGCCAGCAGCGTAACAGATGCGCAGTATTTT. This sequence encodes CASSVTDAQYF.

This clonotype showed up many times. This chain joins TRBV20-1 and TRBJ1-4; the match to TRBD1 covers 7 bases. The CDR3 covers 14 residues. V shed 6 bases, J shed 10 bases, and the junction held 14 bases outside the gene matches. Per the germline V gene, CDR1 is DFQATT and CDR2 is SNEGSKA (reference sequence). This chain's CDR3 is CSAPKDRLGGKLFF. The CDR3 region has the DNA TGCAGTGCCCCGAAGGACAGGTTGGGGGGAAAACTGTTTTTT.

Details on this clonotype: At one of its ends the junction is not consistent with the germline gene, which may arise from a read error. The chain uses TRBV20-1 and TRBJ2-7; D is unresolved. The germline CDR1 and CDR2 sequences are DFQATT and SNEGSKA (reference sequence). The CDR3 totals 16 residues. CDR3 DNA: TGCAGTGCCAGAGATCTTGGGTCGGGCGGCGCCTACGAGCAGTACTTC. Its translation: CSARDLGSGGAYEQYF.

The sample holds many counts of this clonotype. This sequence joins TRBV20-1 and TRBJ1-1; D ambiguous. Germline CDR1 is DFQATT and CDR2 is SNEGSKA (reference sequence). Trimming stripped 3 bases from V and 4 bases from J, with 15 bases between. CDR3 length equals 14 residues. The CDR3 DNA reads as TGCAGTGCTAGTCCGTTAGGACCGAGCACTGAAGCTTTCTTT. Protein: CSASPLGPSTEAFF.

Within the sample, this clonotype is medium-sized. The chain recombines TRBV5-1 with TRBJ2-1; D is undetermined. From germline, CDR1 is SGHRS and CDR2 YFSETQ. The CDR3 is 12 residues long. V lost 1 base to trimming and J lost 8 bases, with 7 bases between them. As DNA, the CDR3 is TGCGCCAGCAGCTTGAAGGTTGATGAGCAGTTCTTC. This translates into CASSLKVDEQFF.

This clonotype has just a few counts. Given a much more abundant clone one base away, this may be a read error. The chain couples TRBV3-1 to TRBJ2-1, with TRBD2 matching 8 bases. J was trimmed by 5 bases and V by 4 bases; bases with no gene match: 10. Looked up from germline, CDR1 is LGHDT and CDR2 is YNNKEL (reference sequence). The length of the CDR3 is 16 residues. The CDR3 here is CASSPGLAEYNNEQFF. CDR3 bases: TGTGCCAGCAGCCCCGGACTAGCCGAATATAACAATGAGCAGTTCTTC.

V usage is TRBV7-2 and J usage is TRBJ2-1, with D tentatively TRBD1 or TRBD2 (5 bases each). Germline V gene lookup returns CDR1 SGHTA and CDR2 FQGNSA. V was cut by 1 base and J by 7 bases, with 23 bases left in between. The length of the CDR3 is 18 residues. The CDR3 region has the DNA TGTGCCAGCAGCTTAGGGGGGAGACCAGTGGTCATTTCAAATGAGCAGTTCTTC. This codes for CASSLGGRPVVISNEQFF. Full variable domain (remainder filled in from reference TRBV7-2 and TRBJ2-1): GAGVSQSPSNKVTEKGKDVELRCDPISGHTALYWYRQSLGQGLEFLIYFQGNSAPDKSGLPSDRFSAERTGGSVSTLTIQRTQQEDSAVYLCASSLGGRPVVISNEQFFGPGTRLTVL.

This clonotype ranks as medium-sized. The genes are TRBV12-3 or TRBV12-4 and TRBJ2-2; the D gene could be TRBD1 or TRBD2 (5 bases each). The CDR3 spans 14 residues. The ends were cut back, 8 bases at V and 5 bases at J, with 15 bases in the middle. CDR3 protein: CASRPRGWTGELFF. For the CDR3, the DNA is TGTGCCAGCCGGCCGAGGGGCTGGACCGGGGAGCTGTTTTTT.

In this sample, this clonotype turned up many times. The genes are TRBV30 and TRBJ1-5; 10 nucleotides line up with TRBD1. The J segment lost 2 bases and the V segment lost 5 bases, leaving 0 bases of the junction unmatched. The CDR3 has 13 residues. From germline, CDR1 is GTSNPN and CDR2 SVGIG (reference sequence). CDR3 nucleotide sequence: TGTGCCTGGGGACAGGGGGGCAATCAGCCCCAGCATTTT. Its protein product is CAWGQGGNQPQHF.

This clonotype was observed at least ten times. The chain has TRBV7-8 and TRBJ2-7; 7 nucleotides line up with TRBD2. CDR1 is SGHVS and CDR2 is FQNEAQ in the germline V gene. The ends lost 5 bases at V and 0 bases at J; junction bases unmatched: 7. The CDR3 contains 15 residues. CDR3 protein: CASSPGAGPSYEQYF. The CDR3 coding sequence is TGTGCCAGCAGCCCTGGAGCGGGGCCCTCCTACGAGCAGTACTTC.

The chain is built from TRBV29-1 and TRBJ2-1; 7 bases line up with TRBD2. With V trimmed by 0 bases and J by 8 bases, 10 bases remained unmatched. CDR1 and CDR2 from the germline V gene are SQVTM and ANQGSEA. This CDR3 is built from 15 residues. The CDR3 reads CSVEDREGIGDEQFF. The CDR3, as DNA: TGCAGCGTTGAAGATAGGGAGGGAATCGGGGATGAGCAGTTCTTC.

Many counts were recorded for this clonotype. The CDR3 nucleotides are TGCGCCAGCAGCCAAGGACAGGGGGCGCTGGACACTGAAGCTTTCTTT. Its translation is CASSQGQGALDTEAFF. V and J are TRBV4-1 and TRBJ1-1; 10 bases are shared with TRBD1. Losses at the gene ends were 1 base for V and 3 bases for J; bases not matched to a gene: 5. The CDR3 has 16 amino acids. CDR1 is MGHRA, CDR2 YSYEKL, per germline.

The DNA of the CDR3 is TGTGCCAGCAGTTCCACCTTCGTCGGACAGCCCCAGCATTTT. Translated: CASSSTFVGQPQHF. V gene TRBV6-5 combines with J gene TRBJ1-5, with D unclear. This CDR3 spans 14 amino acids. Germline lookup yields CDR1 MNHEY and CDR2 SVGAGI. Trimming removed 4 bases from V and 7 bases from J, with 14 bases in between.

Many counts were recorded for this clonotype. The chain has TRBV15 and TRBJ2-5; 9 positions agree with TRBD1. The germline gives CDR1 LNHNV, CDR2 YYDKDF (reference sequence). V trimming: 5 bases; J trimming: 0 bases; junction bases outside the gene matches: 10. The CDR3 runs to 17 residues. Here the CDR3 DNA reads TGTGCCACCAGCGGACTAACAGGGGGCGCAGACCAAGAGACCCAGTACTTC. This sequence encodes CATSGLTGGADQETQYF. Full variable domain (missing parts from reference TRBV15 and TRBJ2-5): DAMVIQNPRYQVTQFGKPVTLSCSQTLNHNVMYWYQQKSSQAPKLLFHYYDKDFNNEADTPDNFQSRRPNTSFCFLDIRSPGLGDTAMYLCATSGLTGGADQETQYFGPGTRLLVL.

This clonotype was picked up many times. V usage is TRBV27 and J usage is TRBJ2-1; D not resolved. Trimming took off 8 bases at V and 8 bases at J, with 10 bases between the two ends. CDR3 length equals 11 residues. Per the germline V gene, CDR1 is MNHEY and CDR2 is SMNVEV (reference sequence). CDR3 sequence (DNA): TGTGCCAGCGGGGATTTGGATGAGCAGTTCTTC. It codes for CASGDLDEQFF.

This chain links TRBV13 with TRBJ1-1, with TRBD1 matching over 8 bases. The CDR3 is made up of 14 amino acids. Trimming cost V 4 bases and J 6 bases; bases outside gene matches: 7. CDR1 and CDR2 from the germline V gene are PRHDT and FYEKMQ (reference sequence). CDR3: CASSYPSRGPEAFF. The CDR3 DNA reads TGTGCCAGCAGCTACCCTTCCAGGGGGCCTGAAGCTTTCTTT.

The rearrangement links TRBV20-1 to TRBJ1-2; the D is unclear. The germline gives CDR1 DFQATT, CDR2 SNEGSKA (reference sequence). The CDR3 is 13 residues long. Between the trimmed V and J ends, which lost 0 bases and 2 bases, there was a span of 7 bases. CDR3 in amino acids: CSARDWQNYGYTF. CDR3 DNA: TGCAGTGCTAGAGATTGGCAGAACTATGGCTACACCTTC.

This clonotype was found many times. A much larger clone lies a single base off, so this may be a read error. The V call is TRBV5-5, the J call TRBJ2-3; D remains ambiguous. The CDR3 is 13 amino acids. Per germline, CDR1 SGHKS and CDR2 YYEKEE (reference sequence). The ends were cut back, 0 bases at V and 12 bases at J, with 14 bases in the middle. This CDR3 is CASSLVASDPQYF. DNA of the CDR3: TGTGCCAGCAGCTTGGTAGCTAGTGATCCTCAGTATTTT.

The chain links TRBV24-1 to TRBJ2-3; 9 positions agree with TRBD2. Trimming took 4 bases from V and 7 from J; bases not matched to a gene: 11. The CDR3 loop spans 16 amino acids. The V gene's germline CDR1 is KGHDR and CDR2 SFDVKD. The CDR3: CATSEPLAGGRNTQYF. CDR3 coding DNA: TGTGCCACCAGTGAGCCGCTCGCGGGAGGGCGCAATACGCAGTATTTT.

By frequency in the sample, this clonotype is medium-sized. In DNA form, the CDR3 reads TGTGCCAGCTCACAGGGTGAATACGAGCAGTACTTC. Protein product: CASSQGEYEQYF. The chain links TRBV18 to TRBJ2-7; unclear D gene. The CDR3 runs 12 residues. With 4 bases removed from V and 4 bases from J, the gap between germline ends came to 8 bases. CDR1 is KGHSH, CDR2 LQKENI, per germline.

This clonotype was recorded at least ten times. The rearrangement links TRBV6-5 to TRBJ1-5, with no clear D. This CDR3 has 14 amino acids. Trimming left V 0 bases short and J 8 bases short, with 11 bases between. Germline assignment: CDR1 MNHEY and CDR2 SVGAGI. The CDR3 DNA reads TGTGCCAGCAGTTACTCGGGAGGGAATGAGCCCCAGCATTTT. Protein product: CASSYSGGNEPQHF.